These T cell receptor beta chains were read from a single sample in a study of T cell changes during pregnancy in multiple sclerosis. Method: immunoSEQ multiplex PCR; TCRdb's copy keeps in-frame clones and lacks some. This sample has about 36,000 clones, with just over 90% found just once. Sequenced here: CD4+ T cells from peripheral blood mononuclear cells, sampled after pregnancy. These TCRs come from a female donor with multiple sclerosis, enrolled in a pregnancy study. The CDR3 runs from the conserved cysteine through the conserved F or W. The D gene is left open where the match is weak. A clone size is listed for some rows: how often the clone was seen (once, few, many), or a class if it is expanded.

clone_size,v_call,j_call,d_call,cdr3_nt,cdr3_aa
NA,TRBV27,TRBJ1-2,NA,TGTGCCAGCAGGTCGCGAGGTGGGGCGGGGGGCTCCTTCTATGGCTACACCTTC,CASRSRGGAGGSFYGYTF
NA,TRBV7-8,TRBJ2-1,NA,TGTGCCAGCAGAATTGAGCTCGGAGCAGCTCAGAATTCGGGTGAGCAGTTCTTC,CASRIELGAAQNSGEQFF
NA,TRBV7-8,TRBJ1-5,TRBD1,TGTGCCAGCAGCTTAGGGAGGACAGGGAGAGGCAATCAGCCCCAGCATTTT,CASSLGRTGRGNQPQHF
NA,TRBV5-1,TRBJ2-7,TRBD2,TGCGCCAGCAGCCCAGGGACTAGCGGGAGGCTCTACGAGCAGTACTTC,CASSPGTSGRLYEQYF
NA,TRBV21-1,TRBJ2-7,NA,TGTGCCAGCAGCAAAAGGGATCGGGCCCCGACAAAGACTACCTACGAGCAGTACTTC,CASSKRDRAPTKTTYEQYF
NA,TRBV11-2,TRBJ2-5,NA,TGTGCCAGCAGCCGGAAAACGGGACAAATAGAGACCCAGTACTTC,CASSRKTGQIETQYF
NA,TRBV12-5,TRBJ2-5,NA,TGTGCTAGTGGTCCACGCCGGGAGACCCAGTACTTC,CASGPRRETQYF
once,TRBV4-2,TRBJ1-4,TRBD1,TGTGCCAGCAGCCAGGGGACAGGGGGACGAGCAACTAATGAAAAACTGTTTTTT,CASSQGTGGRATNEKLFF
NA,TRBV7-2,TRBJ2-2,NA,TGTGCCAGCAGCTTAGCGGGAGGCACCGGGGAGCTGTTTTTT,CASSLAGGTGELFF
NA,TRBV4-3,TRBJ2-5,NA,TGCGCCAGCAGCCAAGGACAGGACCAAGAGACCCAGTACTTC,CASSQGQDQETQYF
NA,TRBV12-5,TRBJ2-3,NA,TGTGCTAGTGGTCCGGGACACCCCCAAGATACGCAGTATTTT,CASGPGHPQDTQYF
NA,TRBV2,TRBJ2-7,NA,TGTGCCAGCAGTGAGACTGACTACGAGCAGTACTTC,CASSETDYEQYF
NA,TRBV11-3,TRBJ2-7,TRBD1,TGTGCCAGCAGCGCAGGACAGGGGAAGGGGCGCGAGCAGTACTTC,CASSAGQGKGREQYF
NA,TRBV10-3,TRBJ1-3,TRBD1,TGTGCCATCAGTGCCAGGGGACAGGGGGCACCAAACGGAAACACCATATATTTT,CAISARGQGAPNGNTIYF
NA,TRBV30,TRBJ2-1,TRBD2,TGTGCCTGGAGTCCTCCGGGACTAGCGGGACGGTACAATGAGCAGTTCTTC,CAWSPPGLAGRYNEQFF
NA,TRBV28,TRBJ1-5,NA,TGTGCCAGCAGTTTAACAGGCCCCAATCAGCCCCAGCATTTT,CASSLTGPNQPQHF
NA,TRBV20-1,TRBJ2-3,NA,TGCAGTGCTCTTGCAGATACGCAGTATTTT,CSALADTQYF
NA,TRBV5-1,TRBJ2-7,TRBD1,TGCGCCAGCAGCTCAGGACAGGGAGTCGACGAGCAGTACTTC,CASSSGQGVDEQYF
NA,TRBV14,TRBJ2-1,TRBD2,TGTGCCAGCAGCCAACAGCGGGGGGCCGTCAATGAGCAGTTCTTC,CASSQQRGAVNEQFF
NA,TRBV14,TRBJ1-1,TRBD1,TGTGCCAGCAGCCACTTACAGGGGTCTCCACCTGAAGCTTTCTTT,CASSHLQGSPPEAFF
NA,TRBV7-9,TRBJ1-4,TRBD1,TGTGCCAGCAGCTTTCCCTTAGTCTATCGGGACAGGGGGCAAGAAAAACTGTTTTTT,CASSFPLVYRDRGQEKLFF
NA,TRBV7-3,TRBJ2-5,TRBD2,TGTGCCAGCAGCTTTGGACTAGCGGGGGTAGAGACCCAGTACTTC,CASSFGLAGVETQYF
NA,TRBV19,TRBJ2-6,TRBD1,TGTGCCAGTAGTCCCGGACAGGGGATTGGGGCCAACGTCCTGACTTTC,CASSPGQGIGANVLTF
NA,TRBV18,TRBJ2-1,NA,TGTGCCAGCTCACCCCGCCCCGGGAGACTTGAGCAGTTCTTC,CASSPRPGRLEQFF
medium-sized,TRBV2,TRBJ1-2,NA,TGTGCCAGCAGTCATAGACGGGACTATGGCTACACCTTC,CASSHRRDYGYTF
few,TRBV7-3,TRBJ2-2,TRBD2,TGTGCCAGCAGCAAAACTAGCGGGGGGACCACCGGGGAGCTGTTTTTT,CASSKTSGGTTGELFF
NA,TRBV9,TRBJ2-7,TRBD1,TGTGCCAGCAGCATCGGACAGGGGTCCCCCTACGAGCAGTACTTC,CASSIGQGSPYEQYF
NA,TRBV27,TRBJ1-5,TRBD1,TGTGCCAGCAGTTCCCGCCGGGACAGGGGGCGATCCGCCTATCAGCCCCAGCATTTT,CASSSRRDRGRSAYQPQHF
once,TRBV5-4,TRBJ2-1,NA,TGTGCCAGCAGCTTGGTGCCGGGCAATGAGCAGTTCTTC,CASSLVPGNEQFF
NA,TRBV7-9,TRBJ1-4,TRBD1,TGTGCCAGCAGCTCAGGGACAGGGAGAGCGACTAATGAAAAACTGTTTTTT,CASSSGTGRATNEKLFF
NA,TRBV30,TRBJ2-7,NA,TGTGCCTGGAGGGGAGACGGCTCCCGAGAGCAGTACTTC,CAWRGDGSREQYF
few,TRBV28,TRBJ2-7,NA,TGTGCCAGCAGTGTACAGGGTTCCGAGCAGTACTTC,CASSVQGSEQYF
NA,TRBV6-1,TRBJ2-1,TRBD2,TGTGCCAGCAGGCTAGCGGGAGGGGAGTACAATGAGCAGTTCTTC,CASRLAGGEYNEQFF
once,TRBV25-1,TRBJ1-4,NA,TGTGCCAGCAGTGAGGGGGCTCACCGGGAACTGTTTTTT,CASSEGAHRELFF
NA,TRBV6-1,TRBJ2-3,TRBD2,TGTGCCAGCCAAGGGGGGACTAGCGGCACAGATACGCAGTATTTT,CASQGGTSGTDTQYF
few,TRBV5-1,TRBJ1-5,TRBD1,TGCGCCAGCAGCTTGGGGGACAGGGTGGATCAGCCCCAGCATTTT,CASSLGDRVDQPQHF
NA,TRBV27,TRBJ2-1,NA,TGTGCCAGCAGTTCCCCCGGGACTTCCTACAATGAGCAGTTCTTC,CASSSPGTSYNEQFF
NA,TRBV19,TRBJ1-1,NA,TGTGCCAGTAGTCCGACAGGAATGAACACTGAAGCTTTCTTT,CASSPTGMNTEAFF
NA,TRBV2,TRBJ1-5,TRBD1,TGTGCCAGCAGTGAGGACAGGGGCTACGGCAATCAGCCCCAGCATTTT,CASSEDRGYGNQPQHF
NA,TRBV27,TRBJ2-7,TRBD2,TGTGCCAGCAGTTTAAGGTTTTTAGCGGGAGTGGGCAACGAGCAGTACTTC,CASSLRFLAGVGNEQYF
NA,TRBV7-2,TRBJ2-7,TRBD1,TGTGCCAGCAGCAACAGGGGCGAGCAGTACTTC,CASSNRGEQYF
NA,TRBV5-4,TRBJ2-5,NA,TGTGCCAGCAGCTCCCCCCGTCAAGCGGAAAAGACCCAGTACTTC,CASSSPRQAEKTQYF
NA,TRBV6-5,TRBJ1-6,NA,TGTGCCAGCAGTGCCGCTTGGGAGGGTGGCTCACCCCTCCACTTT,CASSAAWEGGSPLHF
NA,TRBV9,TRBJ2-5,TRBD1,TGTGCCAGCAGGGAGGTGAGACAGGGGCAAGAGACCCAGTACTTC,CASREVRQGQETQYF
NA,TRBV15,TRBJ2-3,NA,TGTGCCACCAGCAGGAGTTCAGCGGGCCTTCGCACAGATACGCAGTATTTT,CATSRSSAGLRTDTQYF
NA,TRBV28,TRBJ2-5,TRBD1,TGTGCCAGCAGTCATCAGGACAGGAGCCAAGAGACCCAGTACTTC,CASSHQDRSQETQYF
NA,TRBV7-9,TRBJ2-7,TRBD1,TGTGCCAGCACCTGGGGCCAGGGGGTTTACGAGCAGTACTTC,CASTWGQGVYEQYF
NA,TRBV27,TRBJ2-2,TRBD2,TGTGCCAGCAGTGCCTTTAAGGCGGGAGGCACCGGGGAGCTGTTTTTT,CASSAFKAGGTGELFF
once,TRBV5-5,TRBJ1-2,TRBD1,TGTGCCAGCAGCACCGAACCACAGGGGCAGGATGGCTACACCTTC,CASSTEPQGQDGYTF
NA,TRBV7-6,TRBJ1-5,TRBD1,TGTGCCAGCAGCTTAATGACAGGGGTTGGAAGTAATCAGCCCCAGCATTTT,CASSLMTGVGSNQPQHF
NA,TRBV5-4,TRBJ2-1,NA,TGTGCCAGCAGCTTGATTCGCTCCTACAATGAGCAGTTCTTC,CASSLIRSYNEQFF
NA,TRBV7-6,TRBJ2-1,TRBD2,TGTGCCAGCAGCTCTAGCGGGGGGTCAGGGGCCTACAATGAGCAGTTCTTC,CASSSSGGSGAYNEQFF
NA,TRBV10-3,TRBJ2-5,NA,TGTGCCATCAGCTCCGTCCGGGGGGCCCAAGAGACCCAGTACTTC,CAISSVRGAQETQYF
NA,TRBV6-6,TRBJ1-4,NA,TGTGCCAGCAGGGACGGGCAGGGAAATGAAAAACTGTTTTTT,CASRDGQGNEKLFF
NA,TRBV4-2,TRBJ1-2,TRBD1,TGTGCCAGCAGCCAAGAAAGCGACAGGGCCTTCTATGGCTACACCTTC,CASSQESDRAFYGYTF
NA,TRBV18,TRBJ1-5,NA,TGTGCCAGCTCACCCGACCGGGGGAATCAGCCCCAGCATTTT,CASSPDRGNQPQHF
NA,TRBV7-2,TRBJ1-2,NA,TGTGCCAGCAGCTTAGCGGACCGGCAGGGCCATGGCTACACCTTC,CASSLADRQGHGYTF
NA,TRBV6-1,TRBJ2-5,TRBD2,TGTGCCAGCAAAATAGCGGGGGGGCGAGAGACCCAGTACTTC,CASKIAGGRETQYF
NA,TRBV10-3,TRBJ1-1,TRBD1,TGTGCCATCAAGGGGACAGGGCACACTGAAGCTTTCTTT,CAIKGTGHTEAFF